Below are 30 T cell receptor beta chains sequenced from a single sample in a study of T cell responses to AZD1222 COVID-19 vaccine. Clones were sequenced by immunoSEQ multiplex PCR, and TCRdb holds only the in-frame ones, with some missing. The table records nearly 110,000 clones, approximately 90% of them present only once. The sequences come from peripheral blood, collected on day 0 of AZD1222 vaccination. These receptors all stem from an adult in good health.

The chain is built from TRBV29-1 and TRBJ1-2, with TRBD1 identical over 7 bases. CDR3 length equals 15 residues. Germline values: CDR1 SQVTM, CDR2 ANQGSEA. Germline trimming cut 1 base from V and 6 bases from J; bases unmatched to any gene: 11. The CDR3 bases are TGCAGCGTTGAAGTTGTTCGTGGGACAGTTAATGGCTACACCTTC. Translating it yields CSVEVVRGTVNGYTF.

The rearrangement joins TRBV2 to TRBJ2-5; D may correspond to TRBD1 or TRBD2 (6 bases each). Germline V gives CDR1 SNHLY, CDR2 FYNNEI. V lost 3 bases and J 2 bases, leaving 13 bases between the germline ends. The CDR3 sequence is 15 residues long. The CDR3 protein is CASSDPGGRQETQYF. CDR3 nucleotide sequence: TGTGCCAGCAGTGACCCCGGGGGCCGTCAAGAGACCCAGTACTTC.

The chain couples TRBV4-1 to TRBJ1-2, with a tentative D call TRBD1 (6 bases). From germline, CDR1 is MGHRA and CDR2 YSYEKL. V was cut by 2 bases and J by 4 bases, with 17 bases left in between. CDR3 size: 16 residues. The CDR3 loop is CASSQTGQGSAYGYTF. In DNA form, the CDR3 reads TGCGCCAGCAGCCAAACAGGGCAGGGGTCGGCCTATGGCTACACCTTC.

This clone was observed once. V is TRBV30 and J is TRBJ2-3; no clear D. This CDR3 is built from 11 residues. V lost 3 bases to trimming and J lost 6 bases, with 7 bases between them. Looked up from germline, CDR1 is GTSNPN and CDR2 is SVGIG (reference sequence). CDR3 sequence reads: CAWRWADTQYF. The CDR3 DNA follows: TGTGCCTGGAGATGGGCGGATACGCAGTATTTT.

V and J are TRBV28 and TRBJ2-1, with D possibly being TRBD2 (5 bases). This CDR3 region has 13 residues. Trimming removed 6 bases at V and 6 bases at J, with 12 bases between. The germline V gene has CDR1 MDHEN and CDR2 SYDVKM. The CDR3 here is CASSLGALNEQFF. The CDR3 DNA is TGTGCCAGCAGCTTGGGAGCGCTCAATGAGCAGTTCTTC.

The chain employs TRBV27 and TRBJ2-7; no reliable D call. Germline loops: CDR1 MNHEY, CDR2 SMNVEV (reference sequence). The V end was cut by 1 base, the J end by 1 base, with 11 bases between. The CDR3 runs 15 residues. The CDR3 DNA reads TGTGCCAGCAGTTTATGGGGTGATACATCCTACGAGCAGTACTTC. Its protein product is CASSLWGDTSYEQYF.

The chain combines TRBV28 with TRBJ2-1; 11 bases align to TRBD2. CDR1 MDHEN and CDR2 SYDVKM come from the germline V gene. The CDR3 runs 16 residues. V was clipped by 4 bases and J by 7 bases; unmatched bases: 9. The CDR3 region has the DNA TGTGCCAGCAGTTCCTGGACTAGCGGGTCAAAGAATGAGCAGTTCTTC. It yields the protein CASSSWTSGSKNEQFF.

The rearrangement uses TRBV27 and TRBJ2-5, with 7 bases lining up with TRBD1. In germline, CDR1 is MNHEY, CDR2 SMNVEV (reference sequence). The CDR3 length is 16 residues. After removal of 1 base from V and 2 bases from J, the junction contained 7 bases not matched to a gene. The CDR3 region has the DNA TGTGCCAGCAGTTTATTAGGGACAGTCGAACAAGAGACCCAGTACTTC. Its protein product is CASSLLGTVEQETQYF.

This chain connects TRBV3-1 (or the pseudogene TRBV3-2) to TRBJ2-7; no firm D call. This CDR3 has 14 amino acids. The ends were cut back, 1 base at V and 0 bases at J, with 7 bases in the middle. Germline assignment: CDR1 LGHDT and CDR2 YNNKEL (reference sequence). This chain's CDR3 is CASSQGEFSYEQYF. The CDR3 DNA reads TGTGCCAGCAGCCAAGGCGAATTCTCCTACGAGCAGTACTTC.

The chain joins TRBV4-3 to TRBJ2-1; D is unresolved. Germline V gives CDR1 LGHNA, CDR2 YSLEER. The CDR3 has 15 amino acids. Trimming took 4 bases from V and 6 from J, leaving 16 bases between them. The CDR3 sequence is CASSPQAGFINEQFF. CDR3 in DNA: TGCGCCAGCAGCCCTCAAGCCGGGTTTATCAATGAGCAGTTCTTC.

This sequence joins TRBV11-3 and TRBJ2-1, with TRBD1 matching 9 bases. Germline CDR1 and CDR2: SGHNT and YENEEA. The V gene end was trimmed by 5 bases and the J gene end by 7 bases; junction bases not matched to a gene: 9. There are 15 residues in the CDR3. The CDR3 loop reads CASSPGTGLSNEQFF. The CDR3 DNA sequence: TGTGCCAGCAGCCCGGGGACAGGGCTATCGAATGAGCAGTTCTTC.

The chain employs TRBV5-4 and TRBJ2-5; no clear D gene. The CDR3 is made up of 13 amino acids. V lost 0 bases, J lost 2 bases, and 5 bases lay in between. The V gene's germline CDR1 is SGHNT and CDR2 YYREEE (reference sequence). In DNA, the CDR3 is TGTGCCAGCAGCTTGGCGGTTCAAGAGACCCAGTACTTC. Translating it yields CASSLAVQETQYF.

V and J are TRBV9 and TRBJ2-2; the D gene is possibly TRBD2 (5 bases). The V end was cut by 3 bases, the J end by 4 bases, with 10 bases between. Looked up from germline, CDR1 is SGDLS and CDR2 is YYNGEE. This CDR3 has 14 residues. CDR3 residues: CASSAGLFTGELFF. CDR3 sequence (DNA): TGTGCCAGCAGCGCTGGACTCTTCACCGGGGAGCTGTTTTTT.

The V and J genes are TRBV19 and TRBJ2-7; D perhaps matches TRBD1 (5 bases). Germline assignment: CDR1 LNHDA and CDR2 SQIVND (reference sequence). Deletions cut 0 bases from V and 2 bases from J, with 8 bases between. The CDR3 has 14 residues. The CDR3 is CASSIDDSTYEQYF. The DNA of the CDR3 is TGTGCCAGTAGTATAGATGACAGTACCTACGAGCAGTACTTC. The complete variable domain, with remaining parts taken from reference TRBV19 and TRBJ2-7, reads DGGITQSPKYLFRKEGQNVTLSCEQNLNHDAMYWYRQDPGQGLRLIYYSQIVNDFQKGDIAEGYSVSREKKESFPLTVTSAQKNPTAFYLCASSIDDSTYEQYFGPGTRLTVT.

The chain recombines TRBV10-3 with TRBJ2-1; tentative D call: TRBD1 (6 bases). The CDR3 has 16 residues. Germline lookup yields CDR1 ENHRY and CDR2 SYGVKD. V gave up 2 bases and J gave up 6 bases, with 17 bases separating them. The CDR3 DNA reads as TGTGCCATCAGTGAGCCTGGGCTGGGGGCAGGCAATGAGCAGTTCTTC. The encoded protein is CAISEPGLGAGNEQFF.

V and J are TRBV14 and TRBJ2-3, with TRBD1 as a possible D gene (5 bases). V lost 2 bases, J lost 6 bases, and 15 bases lay in between. The CDR3 loop spans 15 amino acids. CDR1 and CDR2 (germline): SGHDN, FVKESK. CDR3 amino acids: CASSQMGPTGDTQYF. The CDR3 DNA reads as TGTGCCAGCAGCCAAATGGGGCCAACGGGCGATACGCAGTATTTT.

V gene TRBV3-1 (or the pseudogene TRBV3-2) combines with J gene TRBJ1-1; D is unclear. V dropped 4 bases and J dropped 3 bases, with 9 bases sitting between them. The CDR3 runs to 13 residues. Germline V gene lookup returns CDR1 LGHDT and CDR2 YNNKEL (reference sequence). The CDR3 sequence: CASSLRRDTEAFF. Here the CDR3 DNA reads TGTGCCAGCAGCCTCAGACGGGACACTGAAGCTTTCTTT.

The rearrangement uses TRBV14 and TRBJ1-6; D may be TRBD1 (6 bases). CDR1 is SGHDN and CDR2 is FVKESK in the germline V gene. V was clipped by 4 bases and J by 8 bases, with 15 bases between them. The CDR3 is made up of 15 amino acids. DNA of the CDR3: TGTGCCAGCAGCCCCCTCACAGGGATGGATTCACCCCTCCACTTT. It codes for CASSPLTGMDSPLHF.

The J gene is TRBJ1-1, the V gene TRBV12-3 or TRBV12-4; D gene unclear. Trimming removed 6 bases from V and 4 bases from J, with 9 bases in between. CDR3 length equals 12 residues. The DNA for the CDR3 is TGTGCCAGCAGGCCGGCGAGCACTGAAGCTTTCTTT. Translating it yields CASRPASTEAFF.

V and J are TRBV19 and TRBJ1-3, with D perhaps matching TRBD1 (5 bases). There are 16 residues in the CDR3. Germline CDR1 LNHDA, CDR2 SQIVND (reference sequence). Trimming removed 3 bases from V and 0 bases from J, with 12 bases in between. For the CDR3, the DNA is TGTGCCAGTAGTATGTTAGACAGCCACTCTGGAAACACCATATATTTT. It is translated as CASSMLDSHSGNTIYF.

This rearrangement joins TRBV5-5 to TRBJ1-2; 8 bases align to TRBD1. Looked up from germline, CDR1 is SGHKS and CDR2 is YYEKEE (reference sequence). With V trimmed by 0 bases and J by 8 bases, 9 bases remained unmatched. The length of the CDR3 is 15 residues. The CDR3 region is CASSLDPQGARGYTF. The CDR3 DNA sequence: TGTGCCAGCAGCTTGGACCCCCAGGGGGCTAGGGGCTACACCTTC.

The chain combines TRBV6-5 with TRBJ1-6; a possible D gene is TRBD1 (5 bases). V was clipped by 6 bases and J by 6 bases, with 12 bases between them. This CDR3 has 14 residues. CDR1 and CDR2 from the germline V gene are MNHEY and SVGAGI. The CDR3 coding sequence is TGTGCCAGCAGGGCAATAGGGGTTAATTCACCCCTCCACTTT. It translates to CASRAIGVNSPLHF.

V usage is TRBV9 and J usage is TRBJ2-2, with D tentatively TRBD1 (6 bases). Looked up from germline, CDR1 is SGDLS and CDR2 is YYNGEE. V was shortened by 0 bases and J by 0 bases, with 9 bases between the two germline ends. CDR3 length: 16 amino acids. The CDR3 DNA follows: TGTGCCAGCAGCGTAGGCAGGGGCGCGAACACCGGGGAGCTGTTTTTT. This codes for CASSVGRGANTGELFF.

The V and J genes are TRBV24-1 and TRBJ2-7; no clear D. Germline CDR1 reads KGHDR; CDR2 reads SFDVKD. This CDR3 is built from 19 residues. The V end was cut by 1 base, the J end by 2 bases, with 23 bases between. CDR3 loop: CATSDFRSPSSRLPYEQYF. In DNA form, the CDR3 reads TGTGCCACCAGTGATTTTCGCTCGCCATCAAGCAGGCTCCCCTACGAGCAGTACTTC.

V gene TRBV20-1 combines with J gene TRBJ2-3; TRBD2 matches at 9 bases. V was clipped by 3 bases and J by 4 bases; unmatched bases: 8. The length of the CDR3 is 15 residues. The germline V gene has CDR1 DFQATT and CDR2 SNEGSKA (reference sequence). The CDR3 is CSASLGRGGSDTQYF. Written as DNA, the CDR3 is TGCAGTGCTAGTTTGGGGCGGGGGGGCTCAGATACGCAGTATTTT.

The chain couples TRBV11-2 to TRBJ1-2, with 9 bases aligning to TRBD1. Trimming removed 4 bases from V and 8 bases from J; junction bases left unmatched: 17. Looked up from germline, CDR1 is SGHAT and CDR2 is FQNNGV. The CDR3 runs 17 residues. CDR3 sequence (DNA): TGTGCCAGCAGCTCACCGTATCGGCCGGGACAGGGTCGCGGCTACACCTTC. Its protein product is CASSSPYRPGQGRGYTF.

V and J are TRBV9 and TRBJ1-1; no firm D call. The CDR3 totals 12 residues. V was shortened by 0 bases and J by 6 bases, with 6 bases between the two germline ends. Germline values: CDR1 SGDLS, CDR2 YYNGEE. The CDR3 DNA reads TGTGCCAGCAGCGTAGACGAGGCTGAAGCTTTCTTT. It specifies CASSVDEAEAFF. The variable domain in full, with the rest retrieved from reference TRBV9 and TRBJ1-1, is DSGVTQTPKHLITATGQRVTLRCSPRSGDLSVYWYQQSLDQGLQFLIQYYNGEERAKGNILERFSAQQFPDLHSELNLSSLELGDSALYFCASSVDEAEAFFGQGTRLTVV.

The rearrangement joins TRBV19 to TRBJ1-2; TRBD1 might be the D (5 bases). The CDR3 extends over 14 amino acids. The V gene lost 4 bases and the J gene lost 4 bases, with 13 bases spanning the gap. Germline CDR1 and CDR2: LNHDA and SQIVND (reference sequence). This CDR3 reads CASSRDVGTYGYTF. In DNA, the CDR3 is TGTGCCAGTAGTAGGGACGTGGGTACCTATGGCTACACCTTC.

The V gene is TRBV2, the J gene TRBJ1-2; D is unclear. In germline, CDR1 is SNHLY, CDR2 FYNNEI. V gave up 2 bases and J gave up 3 bases, with 7 bases separating them. This CDR3 is 13 amino acids long. The CDR3 region has the DNA TGTGCCAGCAGTGAAACGGCGGACTATGGCTACACCTTC. Translating it yields CASSETADYGYTF.

V and J are TRBV27 and TRBJ1-6; the D is unclear. Germline V gives CDR1 MNHEY, CDR2 SMNVEV (reference sequence). The germline V and J ends were trimmed by 3 bases and 7 bases, with 13 bases remaining between them. The CDR3 length is 15 residues. CDR3 nucleotides: TGTGCCAGCAGTTTCTTCTCTCCCCAGAATTCACCCCTCCACTTT. Translating it yields CASSFFSPQNSPLHF.